The rows below give T cell receptor beta chains drawn from one sample of a study of blood T cell repertoires in COVID-19. Sequencing was performed with immunoSEQ multiplex PCR; in TCRdb, only in-frame clones are kept and a portion is missing. Of about 220,000 clones listed, roughly 84% are singletons. The sequencing sample was made of peripheral blood. These receptors were obtained from a man aged 45 to 65 with active or convalescent COVID-19. Both conserved end residues are trimmed from each CDR3. The order of the fields is V gene, J gene, CDR3 protein.

V gene: TRBV12-3/TRBV12-4
J gene: TRBJ2-3
CDR3 protein: ASSLDSLDTQY

V gene: TRBV2
J gene: TRBJ2-1
CDR3 protein: ASSGGSQGGNEQF

V gene: TRBV5-8
J gene: TRBJ1-2
CDR3 protein: ASSARDRGTYGYT

V gene: TRBV30
J gene: TRBJ1-1
CDR3 protein: AWRPQIVHFTEAF

V gene: TRBV2
J gene: TRBJ2-7
CDR3 protein: ASSDGQKGTYEQY

V gene: TRBV11-2
J gene: TRBJ2-2
CDR3 protein: ASSLFVGELF

V gene: TRBV28
J gene: TRBJ1-2
CDR3 protein: ASRGGLGNYGYT

V gene: TRBV5-1
J gene: TRBJ2-7
CDR3 protein: ASSHPITYEQY

V gene: TRBV7-9
J gene: TRBJ2-2
CDR3 protein: ASSPSGGNTGELF

V gene: TRBV20-1
J gene: TRBJ2-5
CDR3 protein: SASRREGRGETQY

V gene: TRBV19
J gene: TRBJ2-2
CDR3 protein: ANRYGTSGSRDTGELF

V gene: TRBV28
J gene: TRBJ1-1
CDR3 protein: ASSEGGNTEAF

V gene: TRBV24-1
J gene: TRBJ2-1
CDR3 protein: ATSGPGANEQF

V gene: TRBV2
J gene: TRBJ1-1
CDR3 protein: ASSEAGQSNTEAF

V gene: TRBV7-2
J gene: TRBJ1-6
CDR3 protein: ASSLGAGGYNSPLH

V gene: TRBV3-1/TRBV3-2
J gene: TRBJ2-7
CDR3 protein: ASSQGVTYEQY

V gene: TRBV7-9
J gene: TRBJ2-1
CDR3 protein: ASSLVGGTSGDEQF

V gene: TRBV9
J gene: TRBJ2-6
CDR3 protein: ASSVAPEGAGANVLT

V gene: TRBV19
J gene: TRBJ1-2
CDR3 protein: ASSPRGPGYGYT

V gene: TRBV18
J gene: TRBJ2-2
CDR3 protein: ASSLQSSYYPGELF

V gene: TRBV28
J gene: TRBJ2-1
CDR3 protein: ASSLVGGQFEQF

V gene: TRBV9
J gene: TRBJ2-1
CDR3 protein: ASSSSSGSSYNEQF

V gene: TRBV7-9
J gene: TRBJ2-5
CDR3 protein: ASDPRGGETQY

V gene: TRBV7-2
J gene: TRBJ1-1
CDR3 protein: ASSWTGLNTEAF

V gene: TRBV9
J gene: TRBJ1-5
CDR3 protein: ASSEGGSYSEPQH

V gene: TRBV19
J gene: TRBJ2-3
CDR3 protein: ASSRGGTSTDTQY

V gene: TRBV5-1
J gene: TRBJ1-6
CDR3 protein: ASSLQGSSSYNSPLH

V gene: TRBV7-2
J gene: TRBJ1-1
CDR3 protein: ASSLYEVNTEAF

V gene: TRBV24-1
J gene: TRBJ2-3
CDR3 protein: ATSWTSGGGTQY

V gene: TRBV3-1/TRBV3-2
J gene: TRBJ1-4
CDR3 protein: ASSRDRDRNEKLF

V gene: TRBV19
J gene: TRBJ1-2
CDR3 protein: ASSISQGRRYGYT